This paragraph covers one T cell receptor (beta chain) sequence. CDR3 length equals 19 residues. Germline values: CDR1 SGHTA, CDR2 FQGTGA. With 3 bases clipped from V and 0 bases from J, the junction kept 16 bases outside the gene matches. The data are from a study of blood T cell repertoires in COVID-19. Study-wide background: Material from acute and convalescent COVID-19 was sourced from the United States, Italy and Spain. Sources were T cells, B-cell-depleted T cells, or PBMCs; the material itself was cDNA or gDNA.

Source study methods: Reference gene primer amplification gave estimated nucleated cell counts. TCRdb's table, derived via immunoSEQ multiplex PCR, lists solely in-frame clones and lacks some. V and J calls and clone size come straight from that table; D and trimming were deduced from the DNA. The profile covers 50,000 or so clones, with roughly four fifths appearing a single time and about 7% taken by the ten largest. This receptor was identified in a middle-aged man with acute or convalescent COVID-19. This sequence joins TRBV7-3 and TRBJ1-2, with 7 nucleotides matching TRBD1. Source material: peripheral blood. The CDR3 nucleotides read TGTGCCAGCAGCTTGATTGGTGGGACAGAGCTCTCTTCTAACTATGGCTACACCTTC. It yields the protein CASSLIGGTELSSNYGYTF. Complete variable domain (other parts from reference TRBV7-3 and TRBJ1-2): GAGVSQTPSNKVTEKGKYVELRCDPISGHTALYWYRQSLGQGPEFLIYFQGTGAADDSGLPNDRFFAVRPEGSVSTLKIQRTERGDSAVYLCASSLIGGTELSSNYGYTFGSGTRLTVV.